Each of the 13 T cell receptor beta chains below was sequenced from the same sample in a study of CD8 T cells in Susac syndrome. A quantity of roughly 0.5 to 1 ug RNA underwent reverse transcription using random hexamers. Using its own MiXCR run on the immunoSEQ multiplex PCR reads, TCRdb lists one record per CDR3 protein. The table records 200,000 to 250,000 distinct CDR3 sequences, about 94% of them present only once. Sequences were obtained from CD8+ T cells from PBMCs. These receptors were obtained from a human donor with multiple sclerosis.

The V gene is TRBV6-1, the J gene TRBJ1-5; D not certain. V lost 4 bases and J 0 bases, leaving 13 bases between the germline ends. The CDR3 extends over 16 amino acids. CDR1 MNHNS and CDR2 SASEGT come from the germline V gene. The CDR3 is CASSATAYHSNQPQHF. The CDR3 nucleotides read TGTGCCAGCAGTGCGACTGCTTACCATAGCAATCAGCCCCAGCATTTT.

This chain joins TRBV14 and TRBJ1-1, with TRBD1 matching over 8 bases. Germline V gene sequence: CDR1 SGHDN, CDR2 FVKESK. The CDR3 has 15 amino acids. Trimming cost V 4 bases and J 5 bases; bases outside gene matches: 9. CDR3 nucleotides: TGTGCCAGCAGCCTTCGGACAGGGAGGCGGACTGAAGCTTTCTTT. Translating it yields CASSLRTGRRTEAFF.

V gene TRBV5-1 combines with J gene TRBJ2-7, with 7 bases aligning to TRBD2. This CDR3 region has 15 residues. CDR1 and CDR2 (germline): SGHRS, YFSETQ. V shed 1 base, J shed 1 base, and the junction held 5 bases outside the gene matches. Here the CDR3 reads CASSLWGGESYEQYF. The CDR3 DNA is TGCGCCAGCAGCTTGTGGGGAGGGGAATCCTACGAGCAGTACTTC.

J is TRBJ2-1 and V is TRBV9, with D perhaps TRBD1 or TRBD2 (5 bases each). Germline V CDR1 and CDR2: SGDLS, YYNGEE. The ends were cut back, 3 bases at V and 6 bases at J, with 22 bases in the middle. The length of the CDR3 is 17 residues. CDR3 DNA: TGTGCCAGCAGCGCCGAAGGGGAGCCCGGTCCGGGCAATGAGCAGTTCTTC. Its translation: CASSAEGEPGPGNEQFF.

The CDR3 loop is CASSVGMTGELFF. CDR3 sequence (DNA): TGTGCCAGCAGCGTGGGGATGACCGGGGAGCTGTTTTTT. V is TRBV7-3 and J is TRBJ2-2; D unresolved. CDR3 length: 13 residues. Germline CDR1 is SGHTA and CDR2 is FQGTGA. Trimming removed 5 bases from V and 5 bases from J, with 9 bases in between.

In DNA form, the CDR3 reads TGTGCCAGCAGCTTGGAGCCTACTCCTCCCTACGAGCAGTACTTC. It yields the protein CASSLEPTPPYEQYF. The chain is built from TRBV5-4 and TRBJ2-7; no definite D call. V was clipped by 0 bases and J by 2 bases, with 12 bases between them. Germline values: CDR1 SGHNT, CDR2 YYREEE (reference sequence). There are 15 residues in the CDR3.

The chain carries TRBV20-1 and TRBJ1-2; D unclear. The germline V gene encodes CDR1 DFQATT and CDR2 SNEGSKA (reference sequence). The CDR3 runs 14 residues. The V gene lost 6 bases and the J gene lost 1 base, with 15 bases spanning the gap. This chain's CDR3 is CSAGGPRLNYGYTF. The DNA for the CDR3 is TGCAGTGCAGGCGGCCCTCGACTTAACTATGGCTACACCTTC.

This chain links TRBV6-5 with TRBJ2-3; D remains ambiguous. Trimming took 6 bases from V and 0 from J, leaving 10 bases between them. There are 14 residues in the CDR3. Per the germline V gene, CDR1 is MNHEY and CDR2 is SVGAGI. DNA of the CDR3: TGTGCCAGCAGCGCGAGTTCTAGCACAGATACGCAGTATTTT. It codes for CASSASSSTDTQYF.

The V and J genes are TRBV15 and TRBJ2-7, with D tentatively TRBD1 (6 bases). Between the trimmed V and J ends, which lost 7 bases and 3 bases, there was a span of 16 bases. There are 14 residues in the CDR3. CDR1 and CDR2 from the germline V gene are LNHNV and YYDKDF (reference sequence). The CDR3 loop reads CATTEGRGFYEQYF. The DNA of the CDR3 is TGTGCCACCACCGAAGGCAGGGGTTTCTACGAGCAGTACTTC.

The V gene is TRBV19, the J gene TRBJ1-5; D gene uncertain. V lost 5 bases, J lost 2 bases, and 13 bases lay in between. This CDR3 has 15 residues. The V gene's germline CDR1 is LNHDA and CDR2 SQIVND (reference sequence). CDR3 amino acids: CASSFRGLGNQPQHF. The CDR3 bases are TGTGCCAGTAGTTTTCGCGGGCTCGGCAATCAGCCCCAGCATTTT.

This chain connects TRBV12-3 or TRBV12-4 to TRBJ2-3, with D perhaps matching TRBD1 (7 bases). The CDR3 has 16 residues. V lost 5 bases and J lost 2, with 17 bases in between. Here the CDR3 reads CASSPTGPGATDTQYF. DNA of the CDR3: TGTGCCAGCAGTCCGACAGGGCCGGGGGCCACAGATACGCAGTATTTT.

This clonotype was seen a few times. This chain links TRBV7-3 with TRBJ2-2; D uncertain. Per germline, CDR1 SGHTA and CDR2 FQGTGA. The CDR3 is 12 amino acids. V was clipped by 3 bases and J by 6 bases, with 5 bases between them. CDR3 nucleotides: TGTGCCAGCAGCTTTAGGGCCGGGGAGCTGTTTTTT. Translation: CASSFRAGELFF. The full variable domain, rest sourced from reference TRBV7-3 and TRBJ2-2, is GAGVSQTPSNKVTEKGKYVELRCDPISGHTALYWYRQSLGQGPEFLIYFQGTGAADDSGLPNDRFFAVRPEGSVSTLKIQRTERGDSAVYLCASSFRAGELFFGEGSRLTVL.

The chain employs TRBV5-6 and TRBJ2-7; weak D call: TRBD1 (5 bases). This CDR3 contains 15 residues. Germline CDR1 SGHDT, CDR2 YYEEEE. Trimming removed 1 base at V and 4 bases at J, with 15 bases between. The CDR3 nucleotides are TGTGCCAGCAGCTTGAAAGGGGATCCCTGGTACGAGCAGTACTTC. This translates into CASSLKGDPWYEQYF.